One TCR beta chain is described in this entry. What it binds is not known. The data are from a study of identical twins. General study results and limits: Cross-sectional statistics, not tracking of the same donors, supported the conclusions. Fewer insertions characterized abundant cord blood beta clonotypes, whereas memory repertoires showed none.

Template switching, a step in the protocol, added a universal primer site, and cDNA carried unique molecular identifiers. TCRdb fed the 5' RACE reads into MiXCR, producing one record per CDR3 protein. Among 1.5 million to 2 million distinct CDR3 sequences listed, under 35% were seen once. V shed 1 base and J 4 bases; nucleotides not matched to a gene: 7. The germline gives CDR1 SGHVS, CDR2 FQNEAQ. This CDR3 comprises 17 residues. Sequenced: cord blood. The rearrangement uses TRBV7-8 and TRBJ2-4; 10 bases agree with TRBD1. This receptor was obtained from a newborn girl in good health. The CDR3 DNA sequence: TGTGCCAGCAGCTTAGATCGACAGGGGGCGAGGAAAAACATTCAGTACTTC. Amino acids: CASSLDRQGARKNIQYF.